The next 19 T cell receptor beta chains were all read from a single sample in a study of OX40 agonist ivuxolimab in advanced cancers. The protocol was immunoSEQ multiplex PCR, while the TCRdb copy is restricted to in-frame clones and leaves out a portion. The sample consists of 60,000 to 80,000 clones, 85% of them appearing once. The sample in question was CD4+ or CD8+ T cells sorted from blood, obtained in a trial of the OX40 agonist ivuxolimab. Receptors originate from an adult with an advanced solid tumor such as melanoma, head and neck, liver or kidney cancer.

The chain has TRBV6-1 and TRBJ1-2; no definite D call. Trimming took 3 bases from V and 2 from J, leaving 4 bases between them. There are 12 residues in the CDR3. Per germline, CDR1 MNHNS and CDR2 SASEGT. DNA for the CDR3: TGTGCCAGCAGTGACAGGAACTATGGCTACACCTTC. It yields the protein CASSDRNYGYTF.

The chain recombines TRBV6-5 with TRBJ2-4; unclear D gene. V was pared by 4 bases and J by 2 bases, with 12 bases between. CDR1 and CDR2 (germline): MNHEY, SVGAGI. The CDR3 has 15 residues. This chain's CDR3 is CASSFGRQPKNIQYF. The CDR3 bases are TGTGCCAGCAGTTTTGGTCGGCAACCCAAAAACATTCAGTACTTC.

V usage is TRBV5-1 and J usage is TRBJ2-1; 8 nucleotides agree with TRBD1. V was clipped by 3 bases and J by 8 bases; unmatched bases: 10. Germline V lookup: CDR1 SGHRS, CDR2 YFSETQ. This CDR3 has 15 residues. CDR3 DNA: TGCGCCAGCAGCTCCCGACAGGGGTCTATGTATGAGCAGTTCTTC. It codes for CASSSRQGSMYEQFF.

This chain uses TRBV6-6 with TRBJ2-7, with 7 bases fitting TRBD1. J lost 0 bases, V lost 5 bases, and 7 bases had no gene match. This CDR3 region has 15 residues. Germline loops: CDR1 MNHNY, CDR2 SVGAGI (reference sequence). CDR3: CASSNQGESSYEQYV. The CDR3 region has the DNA TGTGCCAGCAGTAATCAGGGGGAAAGCTCCTACGAGCAGTACGTC.

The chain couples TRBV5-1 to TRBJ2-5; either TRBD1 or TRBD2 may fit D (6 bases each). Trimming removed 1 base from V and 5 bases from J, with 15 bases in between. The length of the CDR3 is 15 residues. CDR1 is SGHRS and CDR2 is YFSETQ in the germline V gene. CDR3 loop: CASSLMGGRWETQYF. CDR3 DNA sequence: TGCGCCAGCAGCTTGATGGGGGGCCGGTGGGAGACCCAGTACTTC.

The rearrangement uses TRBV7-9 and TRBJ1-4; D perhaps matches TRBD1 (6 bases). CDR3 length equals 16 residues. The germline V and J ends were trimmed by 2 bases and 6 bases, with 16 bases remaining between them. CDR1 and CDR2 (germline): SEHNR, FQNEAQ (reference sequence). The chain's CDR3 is CASSLTGQGGDEKLFF. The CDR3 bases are TGTGCCAGCAGCTTAACGGGACAAGGAGGAGATGAAAAACTGTTTTTT.

CDR3 DNA: TGTGCCAGCAGCGTAGGAGGGAAACCAGGTGAGCAGTTCTTC. It is translated as CASSVGGKPGEQFF. The chain carries TRBV9 and TRBJ2-1; weak D call: TRBD2 (5 bases). Germline V gene lookup returns CDR1 SGDLS and CDR2 YYNGEE. This CDR3 comprises 14 residues. V was cut by 0 bases and J by 9 bases, with 13 bases left in between.

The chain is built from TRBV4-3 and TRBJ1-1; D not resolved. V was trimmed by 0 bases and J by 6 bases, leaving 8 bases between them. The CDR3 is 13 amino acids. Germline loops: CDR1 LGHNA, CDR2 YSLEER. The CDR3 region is CASSQDYSSEAFF. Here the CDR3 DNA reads TGCGCCAGCAGCCAAGACTACAGCTCTGAAGCTTTCTTT.

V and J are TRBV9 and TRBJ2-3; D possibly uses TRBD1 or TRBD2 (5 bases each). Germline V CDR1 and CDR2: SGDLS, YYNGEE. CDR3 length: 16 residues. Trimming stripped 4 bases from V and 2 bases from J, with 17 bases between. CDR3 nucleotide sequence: TGTGCCAGCAGCACTGGGGGTGGGCCTACCACAGATACGCAGTATTTT. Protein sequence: CASSTGGGPTTDTQYF.

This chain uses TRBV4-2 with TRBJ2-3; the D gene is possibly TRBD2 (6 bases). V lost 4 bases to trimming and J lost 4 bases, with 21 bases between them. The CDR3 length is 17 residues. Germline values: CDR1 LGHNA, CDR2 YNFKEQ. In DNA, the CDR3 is TGTGCCAGCAGCCTCGACCGCCTCGGGAGTCTCGCAGATACGCAGTATTTT. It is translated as CASSLDRLGSLADTQYF.

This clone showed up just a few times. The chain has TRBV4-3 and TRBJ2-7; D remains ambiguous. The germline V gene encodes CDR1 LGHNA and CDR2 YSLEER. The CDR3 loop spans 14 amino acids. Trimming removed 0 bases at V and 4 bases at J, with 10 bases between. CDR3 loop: CASSQDLSGYEQYF. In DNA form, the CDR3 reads TGCGCCAGCAGCCAAGATCTTTCCGGGTACGAGCAGTACTTC.

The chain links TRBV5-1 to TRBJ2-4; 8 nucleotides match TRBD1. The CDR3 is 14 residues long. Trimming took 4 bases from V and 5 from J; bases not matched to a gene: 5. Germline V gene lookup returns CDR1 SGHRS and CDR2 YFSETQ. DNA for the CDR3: TGCGCCAGCAGCGTCGGACAGGGACAAAACATTCAGTACTTC. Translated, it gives CASSVGQGQNIQYF.

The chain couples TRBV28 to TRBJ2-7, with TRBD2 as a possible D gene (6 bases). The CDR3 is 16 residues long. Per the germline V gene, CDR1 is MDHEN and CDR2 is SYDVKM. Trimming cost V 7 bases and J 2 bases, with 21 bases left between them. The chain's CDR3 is CASTPDFETSPYEQYV. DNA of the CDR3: TGTGCCAGCACTCCTGATTTTGAGACTAGTCCCTACGAGCAGTACGTC.

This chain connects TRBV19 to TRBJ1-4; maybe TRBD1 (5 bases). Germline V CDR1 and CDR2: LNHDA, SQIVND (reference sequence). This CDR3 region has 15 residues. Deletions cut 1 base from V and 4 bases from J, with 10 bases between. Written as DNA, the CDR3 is TGTGCCAGTAGTATAGGGGGCGCGAGTAATGAAAAACTGTTTTTT. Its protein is CASSIGGASNEKLFF.

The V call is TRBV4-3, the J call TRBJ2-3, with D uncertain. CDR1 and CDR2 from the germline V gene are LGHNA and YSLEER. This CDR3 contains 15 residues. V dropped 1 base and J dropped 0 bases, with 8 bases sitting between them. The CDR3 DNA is TGCGCCAGCAGCCAAGGAGAGGTTAGCACAGATACGCAGTATTTT. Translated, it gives CASSQGEVSTDTQYF.

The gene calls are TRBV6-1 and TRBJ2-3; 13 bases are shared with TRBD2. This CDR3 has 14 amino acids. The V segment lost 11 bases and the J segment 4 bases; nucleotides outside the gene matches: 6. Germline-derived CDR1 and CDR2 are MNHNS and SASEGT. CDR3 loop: CACWTSGGPDTQYF. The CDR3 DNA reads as TGTGCCTGCTGGACTAGCGGGGGTCCAGATACGCAGTATTTT.

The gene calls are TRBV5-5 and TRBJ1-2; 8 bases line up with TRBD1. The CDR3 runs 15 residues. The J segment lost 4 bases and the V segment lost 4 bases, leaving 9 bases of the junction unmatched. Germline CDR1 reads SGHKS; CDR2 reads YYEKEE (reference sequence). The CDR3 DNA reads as TGTGCCAGCAGCATGGGACAGGTCTTACCCTATGGCTACACCTTC. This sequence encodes CASSMGQVLPYGYTF.

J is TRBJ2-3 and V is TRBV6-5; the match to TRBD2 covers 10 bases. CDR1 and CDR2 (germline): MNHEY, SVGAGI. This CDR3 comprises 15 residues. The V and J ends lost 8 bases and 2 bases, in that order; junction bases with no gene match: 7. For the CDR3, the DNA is TGTGCCAGCTTTCCCGGGACTAGCGCCACAGATACGCAGTATTTT. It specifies CASFPGTSATDTQYF.

Here the CDR3 reads CASSLSIEDQETQYF. The DNA of the CDR3 is TGTGCCAGCAGTTTATCAATCGAGGATCAAGAGACCCAGTACTTC. The chain links TRBV27 to TRBJ2-5; no reliable D call. This CDR3 has 15 residues. V lost 0 bases and J 2 bases, leaving 10 bases between the germline ends. Germline values: CDR1 MNHEY, CDR2 SMNVEV (reference sequence).